This T cell receptor (beta chain) stems from a study of cytomegalovirus exposure and HLA in healthy donors. The length of the CDR3 is 13 residues. Per the germline V gene, CDR1 is LNHDA and CDR2 is SQIVND (reference sequence). V dropped 5 bases and J dropped 7 bases, with 12 bases sitting between them. All donors participated as healthy donors of bone marrow. Primers: 60 Vbeta forward and 13 Jbeta reverse. Libraries were prepared by immunoSEQ multiplex PCR; TCRdb keeps only in-frame clonotypes and omits some of them. The top ten clones hold around 2.5% of a sample with 140,000 to 150,000 clones, approximately 80% of them seen once.

Material for sequencing was PBMCs. This sequence originates from a woman aged 18 to 35 in good health and CMV-seropositive. V usage is TRBV19 and J usage is TRBJ1-5, with TRBD1 as a possible D gene (5 bases). CDR3 bases: TGTGCCAGTAGTGTTAGGGGTCAACAGCCCCAGCATTTT. It translates to CASSVRGQQPQHF.